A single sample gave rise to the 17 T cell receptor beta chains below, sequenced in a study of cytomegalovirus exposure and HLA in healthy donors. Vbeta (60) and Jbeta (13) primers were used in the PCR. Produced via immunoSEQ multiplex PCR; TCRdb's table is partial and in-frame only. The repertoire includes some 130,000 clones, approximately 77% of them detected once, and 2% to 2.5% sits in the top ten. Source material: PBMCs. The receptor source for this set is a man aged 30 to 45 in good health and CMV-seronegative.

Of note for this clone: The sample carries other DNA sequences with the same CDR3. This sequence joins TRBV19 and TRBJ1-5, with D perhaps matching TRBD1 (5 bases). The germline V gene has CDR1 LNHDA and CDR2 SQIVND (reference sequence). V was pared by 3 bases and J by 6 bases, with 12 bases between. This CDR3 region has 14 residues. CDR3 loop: CASSMGQGGQPQHF. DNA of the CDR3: TGTGCCAGTAGTATGGGTCAGGGTGGTCAGCCCCAGCATTTT. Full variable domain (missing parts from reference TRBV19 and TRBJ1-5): DGGITQSPKYLFRKEGQNVTLSCEQNLNHDAMYWYRQDPGQGLRLIYYSQIVNDFQKGDIAEGYSVSREKKESFPLTVTSAQKNPTAFYLCASSMGQGGQPQHFGDGTRLSIL.

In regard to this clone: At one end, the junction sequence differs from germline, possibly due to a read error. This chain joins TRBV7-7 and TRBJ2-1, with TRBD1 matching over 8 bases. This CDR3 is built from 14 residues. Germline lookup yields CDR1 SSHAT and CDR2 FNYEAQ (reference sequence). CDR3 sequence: CASSFGQGGNEQFF. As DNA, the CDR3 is TGTGCTAGCAGCTTTGGACAGGGAGGCAATGAGCAGTTCTTC. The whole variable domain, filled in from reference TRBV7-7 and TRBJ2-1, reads GAGVSQSPRYKVTKRGQDVTLRCDPISSHATLYWYQQALGQGPEFLTYFNYEAQPDKSGLPSDRFSAERPEGSISTLTIQRTEQRDSAMYRCASSFGQGGNEQFFGPGTRLTVL.

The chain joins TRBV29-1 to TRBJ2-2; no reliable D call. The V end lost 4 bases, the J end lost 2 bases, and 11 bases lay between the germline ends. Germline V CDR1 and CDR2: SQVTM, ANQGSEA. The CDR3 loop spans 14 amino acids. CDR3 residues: CSVVGELNTGELFF. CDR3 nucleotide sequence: TGCAGCGTTGTCGGTGAGCTAAACACCGGGGAGCTGTTTTTT.

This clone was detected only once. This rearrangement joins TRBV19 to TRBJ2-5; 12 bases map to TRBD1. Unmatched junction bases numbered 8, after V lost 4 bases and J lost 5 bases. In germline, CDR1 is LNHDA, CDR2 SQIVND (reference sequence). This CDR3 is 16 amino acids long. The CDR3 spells CASSNRDRGHHETQYF. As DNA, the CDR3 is TGTGCCAGTAGTAACCGGGACAGGGGGCATCATGAGACCCAGTACTTC.

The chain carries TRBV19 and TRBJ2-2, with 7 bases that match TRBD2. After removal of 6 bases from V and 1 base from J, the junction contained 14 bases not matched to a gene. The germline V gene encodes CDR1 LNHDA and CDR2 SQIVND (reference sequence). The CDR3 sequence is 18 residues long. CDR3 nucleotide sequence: TGTGCCAGTAGGGTGGGAGGGCAGAACCCTTGGAACACCGGGGAGCTGTTTTTT. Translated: CASRVGGQNPWNTGELFF.

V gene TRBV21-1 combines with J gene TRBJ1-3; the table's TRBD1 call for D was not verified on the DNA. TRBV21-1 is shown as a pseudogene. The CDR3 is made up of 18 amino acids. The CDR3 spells CASSNRDRGPPSGNTIYF. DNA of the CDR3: TGTGCCAGCAGCAACCGGGACAGGGGGCCTCCCTCTGGAAACACCATATATTTT.

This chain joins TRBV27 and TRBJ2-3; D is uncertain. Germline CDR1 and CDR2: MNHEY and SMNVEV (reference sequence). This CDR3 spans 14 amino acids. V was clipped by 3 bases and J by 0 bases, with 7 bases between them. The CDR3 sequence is CASSFQTSTDTQYF. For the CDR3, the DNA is TGTGCCAGCAGTTTCCAGACTAGCACAGATACGCAGTATTTT.

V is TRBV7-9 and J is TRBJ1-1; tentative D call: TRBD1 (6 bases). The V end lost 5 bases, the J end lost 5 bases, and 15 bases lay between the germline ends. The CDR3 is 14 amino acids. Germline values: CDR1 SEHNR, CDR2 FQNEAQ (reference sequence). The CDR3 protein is CASSGIGTRTEAFF. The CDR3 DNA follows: TGTGCCAGCAGCGGAATAGGGACAAGGACTGAAGCTTTCTTT.

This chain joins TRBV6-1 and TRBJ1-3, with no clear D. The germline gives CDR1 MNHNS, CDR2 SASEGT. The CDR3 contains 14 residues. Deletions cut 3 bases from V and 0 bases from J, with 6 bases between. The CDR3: CASSDADSGNTIYF. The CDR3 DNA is TGTGCCAGCAGTGACGCGGACTCTGGAAACACCATATATTTT.

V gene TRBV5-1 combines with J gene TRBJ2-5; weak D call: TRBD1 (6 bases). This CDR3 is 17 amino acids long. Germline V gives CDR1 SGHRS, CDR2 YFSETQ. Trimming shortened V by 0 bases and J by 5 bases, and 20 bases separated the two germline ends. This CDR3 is CASSLGAHNRAPETQYF. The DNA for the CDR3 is TGCGCCAGCAGCTTGGGGGCCCATAACAGGGCCCCGGAGACCCAGTACTTC.

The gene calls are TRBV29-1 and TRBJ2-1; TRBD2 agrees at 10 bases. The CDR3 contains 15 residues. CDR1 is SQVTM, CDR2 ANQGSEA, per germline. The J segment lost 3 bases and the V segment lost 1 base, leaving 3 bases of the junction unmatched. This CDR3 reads CSVEGTSGNYNEQFF. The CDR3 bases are TGCAGCGTTGAAGGTACTAGCGGGAACTACAATGAGCAGTTCTTC.

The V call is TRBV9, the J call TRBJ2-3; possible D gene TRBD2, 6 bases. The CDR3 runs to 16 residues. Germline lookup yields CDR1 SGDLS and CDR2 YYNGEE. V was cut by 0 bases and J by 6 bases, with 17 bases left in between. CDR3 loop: CASSVEGQGLLDTQYF. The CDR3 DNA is TGTGCCAGCAGCGTAGAGGGGCAGGGACTTTTGGATACGCAGTATTTT.

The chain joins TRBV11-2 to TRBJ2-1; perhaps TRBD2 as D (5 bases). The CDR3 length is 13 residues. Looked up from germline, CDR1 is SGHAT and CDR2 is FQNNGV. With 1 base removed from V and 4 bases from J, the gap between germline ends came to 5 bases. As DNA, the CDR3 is TGTGCCAGCAGCTTAGCGGGGTACAATGAGCAGTTCTTC. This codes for CASSLAGYNEQFF.

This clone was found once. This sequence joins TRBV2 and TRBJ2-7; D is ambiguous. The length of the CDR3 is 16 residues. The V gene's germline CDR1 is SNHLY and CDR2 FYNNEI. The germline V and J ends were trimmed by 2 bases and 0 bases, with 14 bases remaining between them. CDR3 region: CASSESEAALSYEQYF. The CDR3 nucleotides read TGTGCCAGCAGTGAAAGTGAGGCGGCCCTCTCCTACGAGCAGTACTTC. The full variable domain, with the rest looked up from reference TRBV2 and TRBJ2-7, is EPEVTQTPSHQVTQMGQEVILRCVPISNHLYFYWYRQILGQKVEFLVSFYNNEISEKSEIFDDQFSVERPDGSNFTLKIRSTKLEDSAMYFCASSESEAALSYEQYFGPGTRLTVT.

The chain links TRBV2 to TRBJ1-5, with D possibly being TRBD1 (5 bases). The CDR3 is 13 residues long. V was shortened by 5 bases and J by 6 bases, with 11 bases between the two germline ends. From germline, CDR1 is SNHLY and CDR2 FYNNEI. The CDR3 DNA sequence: TGTGCCAGCAGTCCAGGGAACCGTCAGCCCCAGCATTTT. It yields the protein CASSPGNRQPQHF. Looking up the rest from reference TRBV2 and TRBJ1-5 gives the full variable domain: EPEVTQTPSHQVTQMGQEVILRCVPISNHLYFYWYRQILGQKVEFLVSFYNNEISEKSEIFDDQFSVERPDGSNFTLKIRSTKLEDSAMYFCASSPGNRQPQHFGDGTRLSIL.

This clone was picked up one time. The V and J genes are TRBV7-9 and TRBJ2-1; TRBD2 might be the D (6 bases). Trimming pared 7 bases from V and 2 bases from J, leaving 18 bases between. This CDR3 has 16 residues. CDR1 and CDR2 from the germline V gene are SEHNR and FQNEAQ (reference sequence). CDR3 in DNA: TGTGCCAGCAACGACGATAGCGGAGGGGCCTACAATGAGCAGTTCTTC. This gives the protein CASNDDSGGAYNEQFF.

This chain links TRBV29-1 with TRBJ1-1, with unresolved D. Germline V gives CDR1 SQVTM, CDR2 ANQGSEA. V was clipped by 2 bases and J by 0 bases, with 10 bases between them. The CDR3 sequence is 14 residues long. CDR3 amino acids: CSVERAGLNTEAFF. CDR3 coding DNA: TGCAGCGTTGAACGGGCGGGATTGAACACTGAAGCTTTCTTT.